This T cell receptor (beta chain) was identified in a study of blood T cell repertoires in COVID-19 (dated by TCRdb to about 2020). Study-level background: Samples from collaborators originated in the United States, Italy and Spain and spanned both the acute and convalescent phases of COVID-19. The material from the prospective study consisted of cDNA or gDNA derived from T cells, B-cell-depleted T cells, or PBMCs. The dataset comprised deeply sampled blood TCRbeta repertoires from subjects exposed to, actively infected with, or recovered from COVID-19. The repertoires were made available in a free public database intended to serve as a resource for research on the immune response to SARS-CoV-2. Samples were obtained from the ongoing ImmuneRACE study (first 160 participants) and from 1,000 to 1,500 subjects provided by 6 global collaborators. A de-identified subject ID, COVID-19 status, age in years and sex were almost always included in the sample metadata. Where available, HLA class I and class II types were taken from metadata supplied by the sample provider and were not determined by assay-based typing.

As regards this clone: Its antigen is still unknown. No qualities accompany the bases; no much larger clone lies one base away.

Study-level results and caveats: Clinical and demographic metadata were provided uncurated, with the amount varying by source and participant.

In the prospective study, participants were about 18 to 95 years old, resided in about two dozen geographic areas of the United States, and were enrolled through a virtual design. To assign participants to cohorts, the prospective study relied on clinical history that participants themselves reported in a screening survey and a study questionnaire. Exposed participants had been in contact, within 2 weeks of entering the study, with a person who had a PCR-confirmed or clinician-diagnosed case of COVID-19. Mobile phlebotomists in the prospective study collected whole blood, serum and a nasopharyngeal or oropharyngeal swab from every participant. Prospective study participants could optionally give additional blood draws and questionnaires over an approximately two-month period. Blood samples from the prospective study were shipped frozen or at room temperature prior to DNA extraction. The germline V gene provides CDR1 SGDLS and CDR2 YYNGEE. The CDR3 numbers 17 residues from cysteine through phenylalanine. Only the CDR3 portion is preserved as DNA: 51 bases, with reading frame beginning at the first base. The germline ends are 24 bases apart after V is trimmed by 3 bases and J by 8 bases.

The immunoSEQ Assay, a bias-controlled multiplex PCR, was used to amplify TCRbeta CDR3 regions from genomic DNA. The paper's processing steps were these. Within the assay, amplification of reference gene primers was used to estimate how many nucleated cells each sample contained. To quantify the absolute abundance of each unique TCRbeta CDR3 rearrangement, sequence reads were collapsed and filtered. For each sample, productive Simpson clonality was calculated by taking the square root of Simpson's diversity index across productive rearrangements. The clones in this table, taken by TCRdb from immuneACCESS, are in-frame only. Not every clone is retained; where verified, under half of the shortfall comes from an unresolved V gene, and the cause of the rest is unknown. Clonal size and the V and J genes are those of that table, whereas D and trimming came from the DNA. For this sample there are 130,000 to 150,000 clones; 84% appear just once. Roughly 5.7% of the sample lies in the top ten.

The rearranged segments are TRBV9 and TRBJ2-1, and the D gene may be TRBD1, 5 bases matching. Sequencing was performed on PBMCs or T cells enriched from blood (not recorded which). The TCR was taken from a woman aged 45-65 years who had been exposed to COVID-19. CDR3 reads: CASSGRPSGAPGHEQFF. Here is the DNA: TGTGCCAGCAGCGGACGCCCCAGTGGGGCACCCGGGCATGAGCAGTTCTTC.